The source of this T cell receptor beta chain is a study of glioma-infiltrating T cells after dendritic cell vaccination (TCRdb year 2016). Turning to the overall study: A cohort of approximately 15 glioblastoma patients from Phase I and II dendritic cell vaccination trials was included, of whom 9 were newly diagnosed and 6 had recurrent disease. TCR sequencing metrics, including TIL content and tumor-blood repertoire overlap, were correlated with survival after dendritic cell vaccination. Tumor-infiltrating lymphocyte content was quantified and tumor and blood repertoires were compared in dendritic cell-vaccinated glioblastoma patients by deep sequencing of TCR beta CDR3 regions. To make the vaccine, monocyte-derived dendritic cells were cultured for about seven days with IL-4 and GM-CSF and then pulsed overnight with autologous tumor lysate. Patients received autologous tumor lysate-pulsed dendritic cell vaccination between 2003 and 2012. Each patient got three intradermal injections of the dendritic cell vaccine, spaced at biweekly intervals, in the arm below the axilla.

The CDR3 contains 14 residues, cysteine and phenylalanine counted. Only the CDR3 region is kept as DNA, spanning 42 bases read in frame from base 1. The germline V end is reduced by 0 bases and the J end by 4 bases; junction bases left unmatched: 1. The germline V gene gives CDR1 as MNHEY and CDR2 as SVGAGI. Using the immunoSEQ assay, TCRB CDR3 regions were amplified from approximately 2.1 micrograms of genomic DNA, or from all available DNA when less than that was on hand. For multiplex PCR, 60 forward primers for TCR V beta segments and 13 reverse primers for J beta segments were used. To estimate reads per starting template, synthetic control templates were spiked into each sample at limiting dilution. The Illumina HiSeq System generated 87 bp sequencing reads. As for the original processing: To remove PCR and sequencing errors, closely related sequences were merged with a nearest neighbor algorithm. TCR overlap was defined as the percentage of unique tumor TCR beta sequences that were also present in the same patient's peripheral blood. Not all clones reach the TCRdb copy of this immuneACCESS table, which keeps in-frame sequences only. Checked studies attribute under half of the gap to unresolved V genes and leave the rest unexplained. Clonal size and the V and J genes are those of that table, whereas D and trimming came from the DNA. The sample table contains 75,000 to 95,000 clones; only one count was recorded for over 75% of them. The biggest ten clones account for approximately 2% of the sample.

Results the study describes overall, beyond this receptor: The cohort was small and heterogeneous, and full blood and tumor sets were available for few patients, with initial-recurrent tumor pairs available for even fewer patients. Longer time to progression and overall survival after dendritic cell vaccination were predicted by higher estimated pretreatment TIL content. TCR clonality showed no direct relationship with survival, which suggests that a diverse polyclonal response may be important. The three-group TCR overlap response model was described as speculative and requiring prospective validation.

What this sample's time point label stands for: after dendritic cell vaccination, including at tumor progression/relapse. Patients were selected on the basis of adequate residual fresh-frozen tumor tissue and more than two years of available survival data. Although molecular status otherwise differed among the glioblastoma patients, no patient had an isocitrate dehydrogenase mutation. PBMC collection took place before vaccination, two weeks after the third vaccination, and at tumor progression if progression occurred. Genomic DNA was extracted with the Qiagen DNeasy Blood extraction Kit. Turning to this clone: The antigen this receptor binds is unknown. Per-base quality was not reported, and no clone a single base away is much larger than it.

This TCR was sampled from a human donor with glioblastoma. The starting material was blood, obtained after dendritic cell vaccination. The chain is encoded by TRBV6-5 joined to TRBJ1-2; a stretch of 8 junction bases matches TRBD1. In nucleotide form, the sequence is TGTGCCAGCAGTTACTCGACAGGGGTCTATGGCTACACCTTC. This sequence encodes CASSYSTGVYGYTF.